This TCR beta chain was recovered during a study of OX40 agonist ivuxolimab in advanced cancers. About the research overall: The patients received ivuxolimab by intravenous route every 2 weeks at 0.01 to 10 mg/kg. A male proportion of more than 75% was recorded, with mean age about 62 years and range 23 to 79. In three patients, partial responses were observed, one with hepatocellular carcinoma and two with cutaneous melanoma.

Trimming removed 0 bases at V and 2 bases at J, with 18 bases between. This CDR3 contains 18 residues. CDR1 is SGHVS, CDR2 FNYEAQ, per germline. As concerns this clone: Its cognate antigen is unknown.

The study's findings and limits: Compared with CD4+, CD8+ T cells on average had more expanded clones.

TCRdb's copy holds only in-frame clones and misses some; the assay was immunoSEQ multiplex PCR. The profile covers roughly 53,000 clones, with 93% appearing a single time and 18% taken by the ten largest. The sample was CD4+ or CD8+ T cells sorted from blood, taken in a trial of the OX40 agonist ivuxolimab. The rearrangement joins TRBV7-6 to TRBJ2-3; perhaps TRBD1 as D (7 bases). The source of this sequence is an adult with an advanced solid tumor such as melanoma, head and neck, liver or kidney cancer. The CDR3 spells CASSLAVEEGADTDTQYF. The CDR3 nucleotides read TGTGCCAGCAGCTTAGCTGTGGAGGAGGGGGCAGACACAGATACGCAGTATTTT.